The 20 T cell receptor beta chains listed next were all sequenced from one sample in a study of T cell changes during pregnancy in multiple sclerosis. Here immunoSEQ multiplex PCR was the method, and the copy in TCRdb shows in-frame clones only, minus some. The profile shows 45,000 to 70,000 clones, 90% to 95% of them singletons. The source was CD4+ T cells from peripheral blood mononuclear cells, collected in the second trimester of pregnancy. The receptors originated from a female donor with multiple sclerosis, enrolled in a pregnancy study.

The CDR3 protein is CASRNTGEGQPQHF. The CDR3 region has the DNA TGTGCCAGCAGAAACACGGGGGAGGGTCAGCCCCAGCATTTT. The chain links TRBV6-5 to TRBJ1-5, with D perhaps matching TRBD1 (5 bases). V was clipped by 6 bases and J by 6 bases, with 15 bases between them. The CDR3 runs 14 residues. The germline V gene has CDR1 MNHEY and CDR2 SVGAGI.

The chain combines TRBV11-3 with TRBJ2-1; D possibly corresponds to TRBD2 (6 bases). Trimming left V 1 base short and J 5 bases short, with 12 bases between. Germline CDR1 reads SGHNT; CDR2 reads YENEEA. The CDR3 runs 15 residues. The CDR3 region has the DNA TGTGCCAGCAGCTTAGGGGCTAGCGTACACAATGAGCAGTTCTTC. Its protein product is CASSLGASVHNEQFF.

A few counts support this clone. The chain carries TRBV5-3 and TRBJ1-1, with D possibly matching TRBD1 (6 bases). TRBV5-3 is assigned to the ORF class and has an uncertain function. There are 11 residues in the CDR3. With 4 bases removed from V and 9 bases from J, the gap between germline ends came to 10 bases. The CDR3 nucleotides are TGTGCCAGAAGCGCGGACAGCCAAGCTTTCTTT. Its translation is CARSADSQAFF.

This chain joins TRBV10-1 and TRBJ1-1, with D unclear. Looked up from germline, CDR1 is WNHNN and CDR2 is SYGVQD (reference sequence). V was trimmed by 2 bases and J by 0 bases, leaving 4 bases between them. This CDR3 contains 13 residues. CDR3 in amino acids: CASSERLNTEAFF. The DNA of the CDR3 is TGCGCCAGCAGTGAGCGGTTGAACACTGAAGCTTTCTTT.

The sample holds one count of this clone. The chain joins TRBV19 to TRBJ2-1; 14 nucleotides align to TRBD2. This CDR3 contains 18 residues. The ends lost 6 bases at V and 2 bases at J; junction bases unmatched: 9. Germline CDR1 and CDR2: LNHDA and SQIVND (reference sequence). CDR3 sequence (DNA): TGTGCCAGTAGCGATCGGACTAGCGGGGGGATCGCCTACAATGAGCAGTTCTTC. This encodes CASSDRTSGGIAYNEQFF. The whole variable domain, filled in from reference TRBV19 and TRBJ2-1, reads DGGITQSPKYLFRKEGQNVTLSCEQNLNHDAMYWYRQDPGQGLRLIYYSQIVNDFQKGDIAEGYSVSREKKESFPLTVTSAQKNPTAFYLCASSDRTSGGIAYNEQFFGPGTRLTVL.

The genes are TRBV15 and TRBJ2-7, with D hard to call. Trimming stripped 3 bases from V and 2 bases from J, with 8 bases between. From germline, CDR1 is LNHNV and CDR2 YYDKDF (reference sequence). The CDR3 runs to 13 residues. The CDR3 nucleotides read TGTGCCACCAGCAGTGCCGGTCCCTACGAGCAGTACTTC. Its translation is CATSSAGPYEQYF.

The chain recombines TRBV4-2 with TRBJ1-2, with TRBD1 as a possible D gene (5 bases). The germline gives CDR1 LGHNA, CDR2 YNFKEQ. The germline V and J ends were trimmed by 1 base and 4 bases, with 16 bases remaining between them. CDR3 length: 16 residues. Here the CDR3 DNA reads TGTGCCAGCAGCCAAGCGGTTGCCGGGGGGATCTATGGCTACACCTTC. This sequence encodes CASSQAVAGGIYGYTF.

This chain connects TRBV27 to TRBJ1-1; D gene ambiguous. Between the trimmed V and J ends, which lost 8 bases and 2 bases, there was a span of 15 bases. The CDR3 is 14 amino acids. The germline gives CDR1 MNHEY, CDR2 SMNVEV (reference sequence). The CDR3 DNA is TGTGCCAGCCGACACCGGAACCACAACACTGAAGCTTTCTTT. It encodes CASRHRNHNTEAFF.

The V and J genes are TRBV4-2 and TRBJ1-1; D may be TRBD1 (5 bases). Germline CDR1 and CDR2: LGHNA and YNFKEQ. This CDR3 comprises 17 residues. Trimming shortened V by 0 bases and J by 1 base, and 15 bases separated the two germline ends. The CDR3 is CASSQDRRGQENTEAFF. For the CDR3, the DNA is TGTGCCAGCAGCCAAGATAGGAGGGGCCAAGAGAACACTGAAGCTTTCTTT.

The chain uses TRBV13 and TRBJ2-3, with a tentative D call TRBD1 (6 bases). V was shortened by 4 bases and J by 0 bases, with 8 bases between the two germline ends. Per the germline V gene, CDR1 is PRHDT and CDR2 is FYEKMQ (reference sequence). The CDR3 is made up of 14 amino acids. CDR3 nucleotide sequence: TGTGCCAGCAGCTCCGGACAGAGCACAGATACGCAGTATTTT. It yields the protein CASSSGQSTDTQYF.

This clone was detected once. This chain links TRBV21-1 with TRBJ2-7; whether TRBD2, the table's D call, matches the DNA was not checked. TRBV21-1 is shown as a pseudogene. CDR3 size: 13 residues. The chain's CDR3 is CASSKSGTYEQYF. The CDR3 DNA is TGTGCCAGCAGCAAAAGCGGCACCTACGAGCAGTACTTC.

The CDR3 nucleotides are TGTGCCATCAGTGAGTTGGGCCCCAACACCGGGGAGCTGTTTTTT. It translates to CAISELGPNTGELFF. The V gene is TRBV10-3, the J gene TRBJ2-2, with D hard to call. Germline CDR1 is ENHRY and CDR2 is SYGVKD. Trimming removed 1 base from V and 2 bases from J, with 8 bases in between. The CDR3 sequence is 15 residues long.

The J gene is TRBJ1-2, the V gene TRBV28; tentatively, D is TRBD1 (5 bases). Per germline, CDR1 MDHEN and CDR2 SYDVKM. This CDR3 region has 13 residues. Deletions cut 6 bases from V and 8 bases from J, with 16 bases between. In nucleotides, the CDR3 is TGTGCCAGCAGATCTAGGCCGGGGGTCGGCTACACCTTC. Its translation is CASRSRPGVGYTF.

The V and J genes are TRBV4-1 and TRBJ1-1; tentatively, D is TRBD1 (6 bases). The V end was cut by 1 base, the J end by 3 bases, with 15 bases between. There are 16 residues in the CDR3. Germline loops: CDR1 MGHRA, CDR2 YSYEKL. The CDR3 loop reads CASSQAPRRQDTEAFF. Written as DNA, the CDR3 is TGCGCCAGCAGCCAAGCACCCCGGAGACAGGACACTGAAGCTTTCTTT.

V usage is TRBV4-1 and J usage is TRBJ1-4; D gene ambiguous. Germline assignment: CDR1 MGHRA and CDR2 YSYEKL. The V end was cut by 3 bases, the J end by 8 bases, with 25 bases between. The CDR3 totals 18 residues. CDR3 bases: TGCGCCAGCAGCCAGTACACCGATCCCCTTCCGCATTACGAAAAACTGTTTTTT. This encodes CASSQYTDPLPHYEKLFF.

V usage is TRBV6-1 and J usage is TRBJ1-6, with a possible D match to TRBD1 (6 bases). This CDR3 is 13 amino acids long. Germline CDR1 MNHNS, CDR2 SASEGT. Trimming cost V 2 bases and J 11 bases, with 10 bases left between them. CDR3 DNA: TGTGCCAGCAGTGAACAGCCAGGGGCACCCCTCCACTTT. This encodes CASSEQPGAPLHF.

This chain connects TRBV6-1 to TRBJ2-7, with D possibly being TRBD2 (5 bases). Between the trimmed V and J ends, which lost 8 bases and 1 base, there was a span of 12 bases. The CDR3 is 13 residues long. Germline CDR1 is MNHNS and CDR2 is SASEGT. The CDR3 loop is CASSFGGSYEQYF. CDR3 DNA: TGTGCCAGCTCATTTGGAGGATCCTACGAGCAGTACTTC.

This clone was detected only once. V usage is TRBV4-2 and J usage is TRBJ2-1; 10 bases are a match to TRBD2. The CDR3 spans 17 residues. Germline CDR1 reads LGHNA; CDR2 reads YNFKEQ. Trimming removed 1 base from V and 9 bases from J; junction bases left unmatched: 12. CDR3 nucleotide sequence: TGTGCCAGCAGCCAAGGGTCCGGTAGCGGGAGGTGGATTGAGCAGTTCTTC. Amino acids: CASSQGSGSGRWIEQFF.

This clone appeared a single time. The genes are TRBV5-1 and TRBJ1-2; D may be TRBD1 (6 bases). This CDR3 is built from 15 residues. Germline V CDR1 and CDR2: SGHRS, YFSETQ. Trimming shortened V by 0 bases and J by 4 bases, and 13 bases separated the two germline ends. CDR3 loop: CASSLAGQGTYGYTF. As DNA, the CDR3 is TGCGCCAGCAGCTTGGCCGGGCAGGGGACCTATGGCTACACCTTC.

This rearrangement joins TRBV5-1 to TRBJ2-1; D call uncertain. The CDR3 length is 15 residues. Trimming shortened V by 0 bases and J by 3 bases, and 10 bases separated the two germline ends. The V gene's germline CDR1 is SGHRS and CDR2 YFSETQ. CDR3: CASSLEPGLYNEQFF. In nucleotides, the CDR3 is TGCGCCAGCAGCTTGGAGCCAGGTCTCTACAATGAGCAGTTCTTC.